The rows below give T cell receptor beta chains drawn from one sample of a study of cytomegalovirus exposure and HLA in healthy donors. Profiling relied on immunoSEQ multiplex PCR, and the TCRdb table lists in-frame clones only, not all of them. Among over 110,000 clones listed, approximately 87% were seen once. Material for sequencing was PBMCs. The source of these receptors is a man in his late teens or twenties in good health and CMV-seronegative. Each CDR3 is given with its conserved first and last residue. The order of the fields is V gene, D gene, CDR3 length, J gene, clone size, CDR3 DNA, CDR3 protein. A D gene is named only where the DNA matches it firmly. Part of the rows lack a size; the others show once, few, many or a class for expanded clones.

TRBV15	TRBD2	13	TRBJ2-7	.	TGTGCCACCAAGGCGGGAGGTACCTACGAGCAGTACTTC	CATKAGGTYEQYF
TRBV5-1	TRBD1	14	TRBJ1-1	.	TGCGCCAGCAGCGCCCCGGGACAGGTGGGAGAAGCTTTCTTT	CASSAPGQVGEAFF
TRBV2	TRBD2	16	TRBJ2-5	.	TGTGCCAGCAGTGAAGTTTTTGGACTAGCGGGAGAGACCCAGTACTTC	CASSEVFGLAGETQYF
TRBV5-4	TRBD1	15	TRBJ2-1	.	TGTGCCAGCAGCAAGGACAGGGCTTCCTACAATGAGCAGTTCTTC	CASSKDRASYNEQFF
TRBV19	.	15	TRBJ2-1	.	TGTGCCAGTAAACTAGCCCGAAGCTCCTACAATGAGCAGTTCTTC	CASKLARSSYNEQFF
TRBV28	.	14	TRBJ2-5	.	TGTGCCAGCCTCAGCGGAGATTTTCAAGAGACCCAGTACTTC	CASLSGDFQETQYF
TRBV6-1	.	14	TRBJ1-2	few	TGTGCCAGCAGTGAAAGGGTCCGGGGATTGGGCTACACCTTC	CASSERVRGLGYTF
TRBV4-3	TRBD2	15	TRBJ2-1	.	TGCGCCAGCAGCCAGGTTAGCGGGGCATACAATGAGCAGTTCTTC	CASSQVSGAYNEQFF
TRBV20-1	.	11	TRBJ2-3	.	TGCAGTGCTTATACTCCAGATACGCAGTATTTT	CSAYTPDTQYF
TRBV27	.	14	TRBJ1-2	.	TGTGCCAGCCATCCAATAGGGGGATGGGATGGCTACACCTTC	CASHPIGGWDGYTF
TRBV30	TRBD1	15	TRBJ1-5	.	TGTGCCTGGAGTGCGGGACAGGGGGAAGCTCAGCCCCAGCATTTT	CAWSAGQGEAQPQHF
TRBV15	.	20	TRBJ2-2	.	TGTGCCACCAGCAGAGAACGTCTTGGCGGGCCGAATTTTCGGACCGGGGAGCTGTTTTTT	CATSRERLGGPNFRTGELFF
TRBV6-1	.	16	TRBJ1-6	.	TGTGCCAGCAGTGAAGTCGGAGGGAATGCCTATTCACCCCTCCACTTT	CASSEVGGNAYSPLHF
TRBV2	TRBD1	14	TRBJ2-3	.	TGTGCCAGCAGCGGACAGGGGATTTCAGATACGCAGTATTTT	CASSGQGISDTQYF
TRBV7-9	TRBD1	16	TRBJ1-4	.	TGTGCCAGCAGCCGGGGACAGGGGGCGTCGAATGAAAAACTGTTTTTT	CASSRGQGASNEKLFF
TRBV5-1	.	14	TRBJ2-3	.	TGCGCCAGCAGCCGAGGTGACGGGACAGATACGCAGTATTTT	CASSRGDGTDTQYF
TRBV6-1	.	15	TRBJ2-1	many	TGTGCCAGCAGTGAAGAAGTTAGCTCCTACAATGAGCAGTTCTTC	CASSEEVSSYNEQFF
TRBV7-6	TRBD1	15	TRBJ2-5	.	TGTGCCAGCAGCCCGGGGACAGGGGCGTGGGAGACCCAGTACTTC	CASSPGTGAWETQYF
TRBV6-6	TRBD1	16	TRBJ1-4	.	TGTGCCAGCAGTTACTCGATAACAGGGGGGGATGAAAAACTGTTTTTT	CASSYSITGGDEKLFF
TRBV6-1	TRBD2	14	TRBJ2-7	.	TGTGCCACCTTCCGAGCGGGGGGGATCTACGAGCAGTACTTC	CATFRAGGIYEQYF
TRBV4-3	TRBD2	17	TRBJ2-4	.	TGCGCCAGCAGCCAAGCCGGACTAGCGGGAGCAAAAAACATTCAGTACTTC	CASSQAGLAGAKNIQYF
TRBV27	.	16	TRBJ2-7	once	TGTGCCAGCAGTACTCCCCCGGGATCTAGGATCTACGAGCAGTACTTC	CASSTPPGSRIYEQYF
TRBV6-5	.	15	TRBJ1-5	.	TGTGCCAGCAGTTTGACAGGACAGAAGAATCAGCCCCAGCATTTT	CASSLTGQKNQPQHF
TRBV19	TRBD1	16	TRBJ2-3	.	TGTGCCAGTAGTATAAGAGGACAGGGGATTCCAGATACGCAGTATTTT	CASSIRGQGIPDTQYF
TRBV6-1	TRBD1	15	TRBJ2-7	few	TGTGCCAGCAGTGTACGGGACAGGGCCTCCTACGAGCAGTACTTC	CASSVRDRASYEQYF
TRBV9	.	14	TRBJ1-5	.	TGTGCCAGCAGCGGGACAGAATCCAATCAGCCCCAGCATTTT	CASSGTESNQPQHF
TRBV7-2	TRBD2	18	TRBJ2-1	.	TGTGCCAGCAGCTTAAAGTTCGCAGGTACTAGCGGGGACAATGAGCAGTTCTTC	CASSLKFAGTSGDNEQFF
TRBV7-2	.	15	TRBJ2-1	.	TGTGCCAGCAGCTTAGCGCTAACAGACAACAATGAGCAGTTCTTC	CASSLALTDNNEQFF
TRBV7-9	.	14	TRBJ1-1	.	TGTGCCAGCAGCTTAGTTCCCTTGAACACTGAAGCTTTCTTT	CASSLVPLNTEAFF
TRBV9	.	18	TRBJ2-7	.	TGTGCCAGCAGCGTAAGAAACCTGCACAGGGACCCTGCCTACGAGCAGTACTTC	CASSVRNLHRDPAYEQYF
TRBV5-5	.	13	TRBJ1-1	.	TGTGCCAGCAGCCCACTTATAGCGGCCGAAGCTTTCTTT	CASSPLIAAEAFF
TRBV5-3	.	17	TRBJ1-5	.	TGTGCCAGAAGCTTGGTATTGAGGGAGGGTTCAGGACAGCCCCAGCATTTT	CARSLVLREGSGQPQHF
TRBV7-2	.	14	TRBJ2-7	few	TGTGCCAGCAGCTTAGTTTTGAACGTAGCAGAGCAGTACTTC	CASSLVLNVAEQYF
TRBV7-9	.	16	TRBJ2-3	.	TGTGCCAGCAGCTTAGCGGGCGGGGGCCCGGCGGATACGCAGTATTTT	CASSLAGGGPADTQYF
TRBV6-1	.	19	TRBJ2-6	.	TGTGCCAGCAGTGAAGGTCCCATCCTTCGAGACTCTGGGGCCAACGTCCTGACTTTC	CASSEGPILRDSGANVLTF
TRBV10-1	TRBD1	14	TRBJ2-2	.	TGCGCCAGCAGTGGGGGACAGGGTTCCGGGGAGCTGTTTTTT	CASSGGQGSGELFF
TRBV10-3	.	13	TRBJ1-1	.	TGTGCCATCAGTGAGTCGAGTCCTCCGGGAGCTTTCTTT	CAISESSPPGAFF
TRBV5-4	.	15	TRBJ1-1	.	TGTGCCAGCAGCTTGGTTGGGACAAGCAACACTGAAGCTTTCTTT	CASSLVGTSNTEAFF
TRBV5-1	.	13	TRBJ2-1	.	TGCGCCAGCAGCACCGCCTACTACAATGAGCAGTTCTTC	CASSTAYYNEQFF
TRBV5-1	TRBD1	14	TRBJ1-4	.	TGCGCCAGCAGCGAGGGACAGAAGTATGAAAAACTGTTTTTT	CASSEGQKYEKLFF
TRBV9	.	15	TRBJ2-5	.	TGTGCCAGCAGCGTTTATGCGCGTCGGGGAGAGACCCAGTACTTC	CASSVYARRGETQYF
TRBV15	.	15	TRBJ1-3	.	TGTGCCACCAGCAGAGCCCAGGGCGCTGGAAACACCATATATTTT	CATSRAQGAGNTIYF
TRBV7-9	TRBD1	15	TRBJ1-1	.	TGTGCCAGCAGCTCGAATACAGGGGTAGACACTGAAGCTTTCTTT	CASSSNTGVDTEAFF
TRBV27	.	15	TRBJ1-5	.	TGTGCCAGCAGTCTACGGGGGAGGGGCGGTCAGCCCCAGCATTTT	CASSLRGRGGQPQHF
TRBV7-7	.	17	TRBJ2-5	.	TGTGCCAGCAGCTCTCCAACCCTCACAATAACACGAGAGACCCAGTACTTC	CASSSPTLTITRETQYF
TRBV7-2	.	15	TRBJ2-1	.	TGTGCCAGCAGCTTAGCGGGCGGGATTGGTAATGAGCAGTTCTTC	CASSLAGGIGNEQFF
TRBV27	.	15	TRBJ2-3	.	TGTGCCAGCAGTTTAGTTCGGGAAAGAACAGATACGCAGTATTTT	CASSLVRERTDTQYF
TRBV2	TRBD2	17	TRBJ2-6	.	TGTGCCAGCAGTGAAAGGCGGGGGACCATTGGGGCCAACGTCCTGACTTTC	CASSERRGTIGANVLTF
TRBV29-1	TRBD2	16	TRBJ2-5	.	TGCAGCGTTGGTCCTAGCGGGAGTCAGTACCAAGAGACCCAGTACTTC	CSVGPSGSQYQETQYF
TRBV5-1	TRBD2	17	TRBJ2-3	.	TGCGCCAGCAGCTTGGCCTCAACTAGCGGGGGTATAGATACGCAGTATTTT	CASSLASTSGGIDTQYF
TRBV11-3	TRBD2	15	TRBJ2-7	.	TGTGCCAGCAGCTTAGCGTCTAGCGGTTACTACGAGCAGTACTTC	CASSLASSGYYEQYF
TRBV6-1	.	15	TRBJ2-2	.	TGTGCCAGCACCGCCGGGACATCGAACACCGGGGAGCTGTTTTTT	CASTAGTSNTGELFF
TRBV7-2	.	14	TRBJ2-3	.	TGTGCCAGCAGCAGACAGGCCCTCACAGATACGCAGTATTTT	CASSRQALTDTQYF
TRBV4-3	TRBD2	17	TRBJ2-7	.	TGCGCCAGCAGCCGGGATAGCGGGAGGGCCGGTTCTTACGAGCAGTACTTC	CASSRDSGRAGSYEQYF
TRBV15	TRBD1	18	TRBJ2-1	.	TGTGCCACCAGCAGAGATAGTATCGGACAGGGTCCCTACAATGAGCAGTTCTTC	CATSRDSIGQGPYNEQFF
TRBV28	.	17	TRBJ1-1	.	TGTGCCAGCAGTCCCCCAGGCTTCTACAGGGAAAACACTGAAGCTTTCTTT	CASSPPGFYRENTEAFF
TRBV27	.	14	TRBJ2-2	.	TGTGCCAGCACGAGACGCGGAGACACCGGGGAGCTGTTTTTT	CASTRRGDTGELFF
TRBV6-5	.	13	TRBJ1-5	.	TGTGCCAGCAGCCCTAGGAGCAATCAGCCCCAGCATTTT	CASSPRSNQPQHF
TRBV7-9	.	15	TRBJ2-1	.	TGTGCCAGCAGTTCCGCCGGGACTTATTACAATGAGCAGTTCTTC	CASSSAGTYYNEQFF